This T cell receptor (beta chain) was identified in a study of shared clonotypes between healthy human individuals. V was shortened by 6 bases and J by 6 bases, with 17 bases between the two germline ends. The CDR3 runs 15 residues. CDR1 and CDR2 from the germline V gene are MGHRA and YSYEKL. The protocol was immunoSEQ multiplex PCR, while the TCRdb copy is restricted to in-frame clones and leaves out a portion. The sample yields approximately 640,000 clones, 90% seen once. The chain joins TRBV4-1 to TRBJ2-2; D is tentatively TRBD1 or TRBD2 (6 bases each). This TCR was recovered from a man aged 18 to 30 in good health. Some clones in this sample may be carry-over from other donors' samples. Sequencing was done on a sample of memory CD8+ T cells from PBMCs. Documented subset: CD45RO+ cells pooled with CCR7-negative TemRA cells. The CDR3 coding sequence is TGCGCCAGCAGTCACCCCACGGGGGCGGCCGGGGAGCTGTTTTTT. The encoded protein is CASSHPTGAAGELFF.